This T cell receptor (beta chain) is drawn from a study of blood T cell repertoires in COVID-19. Across the study: Material from acute and convalescent COVID-19 was sourced from the United States, Italy and Spain. PBMCs, B-cell-depleted T cells, or T cells were the source of the cDNA or gDNA that made up the material.

Patients of the Seattle cohort, enrolled during active infection, were followed longitudinally. The J segment lost 5 bases and the V segment lost 3 bases, leaving 7 bases of the junction unmatched. CDR3 length equals 15 residues. From germline, CDR1 is SGDLS and CDR2 YYNGEE. Produced via immunoSEQ multiplex PCR; TCRdb's table is partial and in-frame only. The table records 300,000 to 350,000 clones, around 90% of them present only once. Specimen: peripheral blood. The chain couples TRBV9 to TRBJ2-1, with 8 positions matching TRBD2. The sequence was collected from a woman aged 30 to 39 with COVID-19, enrolled during active disease. CDR3 loop: CASSDPSGWDNEQFF. CDR3 coding DNA: TGTGCCAGCAGCGATCCTAGCGGGTGGGACAATGAGCAGTTCTTC. Together with reference TRBV9 and TRBJ2-1, the CDR3 gives the full variable domain: DSGVTQTPKHLITATGQRVTLRCSPRSGDLSVYWYQQSLDQGLQFLIQYYNGEERAKGNILERFSAQQFPDLHSELNLSSLELGDSALYFCASSDPSGWDNEQFFGPGTRLTVL.